The rows below give T cell receptor beta chains drawn from one sample of a study of human T cells and chemical hapten exposure. Using its own MiXCR run on the 5' RACE reads, TCRdb lists one record per CDR3 protein. The sample has about 81,000 distinct CDR3 sequences, roughly 7.7% seen once. The receptor set was obtained from a male donor in good health. CDR3s include the opening cysteine and the closing phenylalanine or tryptophan. A D gene is named only where the DNA matches it firmly. Rows may omit the clone size; those that give it use once, few, many or a size class.

d_gene	abundance	v_gene	j_gene	CDR3nt	CDR3aa
TRBD1	.	TRBV6-1	TRBJ1-4	TGTGCCAGCGGACGAAACAGGGGCGAAAAACTGTTTTTT	CASGRNRGEKLFF
TRBD1	.	TRBV12-3/TRBV12-4	TRBJ1-2	TGTGCCAGCAGTTTGACAGGGATCGGCTATGGCTACACCTTC	CASSLTGIGYGYTF
.	.	TRBV11-2	TRBJ2-1	TGTGCCAGCAGCTTAGCTAACCAGGGATTCTCCTACAATGAGCAGTTCTTC	CASSLANQGFSYNEQFF
TRBD1	many	TRBV7-6	TRBJ2-1	TGTGCCAGCAGCTTAGTACAGGGGGCAGACAATGAGCAGTTCTTC	CASSLVQGADNEQFF
.	many	TRBV27	TRBJ1-5	TGTGCCAGCAGTTTAGGTCTGGGGCGCAATCAGCCCCAGCATTTT	CASSLGLGRNQPQHF
.	.	TRBV14	TRBJ2-7	TGTGCCAGCAGCCAAGAGGCGGGGAGTGGGTACGAGCAGTACTTC	CASSQEAGSGYEQYF
.	.	TRBV18	TRBJ1-2	TGTGCCAGCTCACGATCGACTGAGGGGGATCGTGGCTACACCTTC	CASSRSTEGDRGYTF
.	.	TRBV14	TRBJ2-7	TGTGCCAGCAGCACCCCCAGGGAGACCTACGAGCAGTACTTC	CASSTPRETYEQYF
.	.	TRBV6-5	TRBJ1-3	TGTGCCAGTCAGTTAACGGGGCAGACTGGAAACACCATATATTTT	CASQLTGQTGNTIYF
.	many	TRBV18	TRBJ1-5	TGTGCCAGCTCGTCGACGAATCAGGGAGGCAATCAGCCCCAGCATTTT	CASSSTNQGGNQPQHF
.	many	TRBV19	TRBJ2-1	TGTGCCAGTAGTATAAATCCCGGGAGAGAGTCCTACAATGAGCAGTTCTTC	CASSINPGRESYNEQFF
.	few	TRBV25-1	TRBJ1-1	TGTGCCAGCAGTGAAGCGGGACAGAACACTGAAGCTTTCTTT	CASSEAGQNTEAFF
TRBD1	few	TRBV27	TRBJ1-6	TGTGCCAGCAGTCCTCAGACAGGGATAGCTCCCCTCCACTTT	CASSPQTGIAPLHF
TRBD2	.	TRBV7-6	TRBJ2-5	TGTGCCAGCAGCCGAGAGGCGGGAGGTTTTGAGACCCAGTACTTC	CASSREAGGFETQYF
.	many	TRBV30	TRBJ1-1	TGTGCGGGAGAGGTGGTGAACACTGAAGCTTTCTTT	CAGEVVNTEAFF
TRBD1	many	TRBV7-2	TRBJ2-1	TGTGCCAGCAGCTCGACAGGGGGGTCCTACAATGAGCAGTTCTTC	CASSSTGGSYNEQFF
.	many	TRBV7-2	TRBJ2-3	TGTGCCAGCAGCTTTCGGGGAGGCACAGATACGCAGTATTTT	CASSFRGGTDTQYF
TRBD2	.	TRBV12-3/TRBV12-4	TRBJ2-3	TGTGCCAGCAGTAACCGGGACTACACAGATACGCAGTATTTT	CASSNRDYTDTQYF
TRBD1	.	TRBV6-1	TRBJ2-3	TGTGCCAGCAGTGCTAGTCCCAGGGGGCGCACAGATACGCAGTATTTT	CASSASPRGRTDTQYF
.	many	TRBV6-5	TRBJ1-2	TGTGCCAGCAGACCTGGACCGAGGGACCTCTATGGCTACACCTTC	CASRPGPRDLYGYTF
.	many	TRBV9	TRBJ2-2	TGTGCCAGCAGCGTCGGCAACACCGGGGAGCTGTTTTTT	CASSVGNTGELFF
.	many	TRBV6-6	TRBJ2-2	TGTGCCAGCAGTAAAGACGGGAACACCGGGGAGCTGTTTTTT	CASSKDGNTGELFF
.	many	TRBV29-1	TRBJ1-1	TGCAGCGCCGGCTGGGGGAACACTGAAGCTTTCTTT	CSAGWGNTEAFF
TRBD1	few	TRBV7-9	TRBJ1-4	TGTGCCAGCAGCTTCCCGGGACAGGGGAGAGAAAAACTGTTTTTT	CASSFPGQGREKLFF
.	.	TRBV6-2/TRBV6-3	TRBJ2-2	TGTGCCAGCAGTTACTCGATGGGGGTTGCGAACACCGGGGAGCTGTTTTTT	CASSYSMGVANTGELFF
.	many	TRBV12-3/TRBV12-4	TRBJ1-3	TGTGCCAGCAACCTGGACCTGACATTGTTCTTT	CASNLDLTLFF
.	.	TRBV29-1	TRBJ1-1	TGCAGCGTTGAAGTGGGGGGCGGGAACACTGAAGCTTTCTTT	CSVEVGGGNTEAFF
.	.	TRBV3-1	TRBJ2-7	TGTGCCAGCAGCCTTAGCGGCCTTTACGAGCAGTACTTC	CASSLSGLYEQYF
TRBD1	many	TRBV12-3/TRBV12-4	TRBJ2-3	TGTGCCAGCAGTTGGACAGGGGGCGCAGATACGCAGTATTTT	CASSWTGGADTQYF
.	.	TRBV4-1	TRBJ2-7	TGCGCCAGCAGCCCGACAGGGAGGACAGACGAGCAGTACTTC	CASSPTGRTDEQYF
.	.	TRBV29-1	TRBJ1-2	TGCAGCGTTGAAGATGTCAATCCTAACTATGGCTACACCTTC	CSVEDVNPNYGYTF
.	few	TRBV5-1	TRBJ1-1	TGCGCCAGCAGCTTGGAGCCAACTTCGAACACTGAAGCTTTCTTT	CASSLEPTSNTEAFF
.	few	TRBV6-5	TRBJ1-2	TGTGCCAGCAGTTATAACAGGGACAACTATGGCTACACCTTC	CASSYNRDNYGYTF
.	many	TRBV6-5	TRBJ2-1	TGTGCCAGCAGTTACTCGACAGGCTTATCGAGGCAGTTCTTC	CASSYSTGLSRQFF
.	few	TRBV14	TRBJ1-1	TGTGCCAGCAGCCAACCGGTACAGTTTGAAGCTTTCTTT	CASSQPVQFEAFF
.	many	TRBV19	TRBJ1-1	TGTGCCAGTAGTATAGATCGGGGGGCGCGGGACACTGAAGCTTTCTTT	CASSIDRGARDTEAFF
TRBD1	many	TRBV2	TRBJ2-7	TGTGCCAGCAGGGGGACAGGGGACTACGAGCAGTACTTC	CASRGTGDYEQYF
.	few	TRBV20-1	TRBJ1-5	TGCAGTGCTATTTCAGTTCCCAATCAGCCCCAGCATTTT	CSAISVPNQPQHF
TRBD1	many	TRBV4-3	TRBJ1-1	TGCGCCAGCAGTTACACTCCCGGGACAGGGGTCACTGAAGCTTTCTTT	CASSYTPGTGVTEAFF
TRBD1	few	TRBV9	TRBJ2-3	TGTGCCAGCAGCGTCGGACAGGGAAGCACAGATACGCAGTATTTT	CASSVGQGSTDTQYF
.	many	TRBV20-1	TRBJ1-6	TGCAGTGCTAGACGGGCCGGCTCCTATAATTCACCCCTCCACTTT	CSARRAGSYNSPLHF
.	few	TRBV7-2	TRBJ1-6	TGTGCCAGCCGTGGGGTCGTGAATTCACCCCTCCACTTT	CASRGVVNSPLHF
.	many	TRBV4-2	TRBJ2-4	TGTGCCAGCAGCCAAGACATGGCAGGGGAAAAAAACATTCAGTACTTC	CASSQDMAGEKNIQYF
.	.	TRBV19	TRBJ1-1	TGTGCCAGTAGTGGAGGTGGGCTGTACATGAACACTGAAGCTTTCTTT	CASSGGGLYMNTEAFF
.	many	TRBV6-1	TRBJ1-4	TGTGCCAGCAGTTGGGGGGAAGCGGCCACTAATGAAAAACTGTTTTTT	CASSWGEAATNEKLFF
TRBD1	many	TRBV25-1	TRBJ2-7	TGTGCCAGCAGTCCTAACCTGGACAGGGACGAGCAGTACTTC	CASSPNLDRDEQYF
.	many	TRBV30	TRBJ1-6	TGTGCCTGGAGTGTGAGTAAGACGGATTCACCCCTCCACTTT	CAWSVSKTDSPLHF
.	few	TRBV7-9	TRBJ1-2	TGTGCCAGCAGCTTAGAAGCACTCGACTATGGCTACACCTTC	CASSLEALDYGYTF
TRBD1	few	TRBV29-1	TRBJ1-5	TGCAGCGCACAGGGGAGCAATCAGCCCCAGCATTTT	CSAQGSNQPQHF
.	few	TRBV24-1	TRBJ1-1	TGTGCCACCAGTGACTCTCGGAGATACGAAGCTTTCTTT	CATSDSRRYEAFF
.	.	TRBV5-4	TRBJ1-1	TGTGCCAGCAGCCCCCGGACAGCGAACACTGAAGCTTTCTTT	CASSPRTANTEAFF
.	many	TRBV20-1	TRBJ1-1	TGCAGTGCTAACCCGACAGGAACTAACACTGAAGCTTTCTTT	CSANPTGTNTEAFF
.	many	TRBV29-1	TRBJ2-2	TGCAGCGTTCCTCTAAACACCGGGGAGCTGTTTTTT	CSVPLNTGELFF
TRBD2	.	TRBV2	TRBJ2-1	TGTGCCAGCCGCGGGGGCTACAATGAGCAGTTCTTC	CASRGGYNEQFF
.	few	TRBV7-9	TRBJ1-2	TGTGCCAGCAGCTTAAAAAAGAGTTATGGCTACACCTTC	CASSLKKSYGYTF
TRBD1	.	TRBV9	TRBJ2-1	TGTGCCAGCAGCTATGGGACAGGGGGATCCTACAATGAGCAGTTCTTC	CASSYGTGGSYNEQFF
.	.	TRBV6-5	TRBJ1-1	TGTGCCACCGCTTCAGGGAGCACTGAAGCTTTCTTT	CATASGSTEAFF
.	few	TRBV10-3	TRBJ1-6	TGTGCCATCACTCAGGGACTCGGCTCACCCCTCCACTTT	CAITQGLGSPLHF
.	.	TRBV14	TRBJ1-2	TGTGCCAGCAGCCAAGTGTATAACTATGGCGACACCTTC	CASSQVYNYGDTF
TRBD2	few	TRBV7-6	TRBJ2-5	TGTGCCAGCAGCTTCCGGACTAGCGGGGGCCAAGAGACCCAGTACTTC	CASSFRTSGGQETQYF